Listed below are T cell receptor beta chains from one sample, sequenced in a study of CD8+ T cells in alopecia areata. The protocol was immunoSEQ multiplex PCR, while the TCRdb copy is restricted to in-frame clones and leaves out a portion. This table holds approximately 300,000 clones, over 45% found once. This material consisted of CD4+ T cells sorted from blood, taken at week 24, from a patient treated with tofacitinib. The receptor set was obtained from a human donor with alopecia areata. Each CDR3 is given with its conserved first and last residue. D genes are given only for firm matches. Some rows mark clone size as missing; the rest say once, few, many or name a class of expanded clone.

cdr3_nt cdr3_aa clone_size j_call d_call v_call
TGTGCCCTTTCTAGCGGGGTACAAGAGACCCAGTACTTC CALSSGVQETQYF . TRBJ2-5 TRBD2 TRBV7-9
TGCGCCAGCAGCTTGGGTCCTACTACAAGGTTGAACACCGGGGAGCTGTTTTTT CASSLGPTTRLNTGELFF few TRBJ2-2 . TRBV5-1
TGCGCCAGCAGCCGGGATGGTGGTGGAAACACCATATATTTT CASSRDGGGNTIYF few TRBJ1-3 . TRBV5-1
TGTGCCAGCAGTTACGGAGAGACCCAGTACTTC CASSYGETQYF few TRBJ2-5 . TRBV6-5
TGCGCCAGCAGCTTGGCCCCTAACGTCGGCATTACAGATACGCAGTATTTT CASSLAPNVGITDTQYF . TRBJ2-3 . TRBV5-1
TGTGCCAGCAGCTCCATCCGGGACAGGGTCTACGAGCAGTACTTC CASSSIRDRVYEQYF . TRBJ2-7 TRBD1 TRBV7-9
TGTGCCAGCAGTCCGGGACAGGGGGCCCATGGCTACACCTTC CASSPGQGAHGYTF . TRBJ1-2 TRBD1 TRBV27
TGTGCCAGCAGTATCAGCCAAGAGACCCAGTACTTC CASSISQETQYF few TRBJ2-5 . TRBV2
TGTGCCAGCAGCCGACAGGGAAGGAACACTGAAGCTTTCTTT CASSRQGRNTEAFF few TRBJ1-1 TRBD1 TRBV7-2
TGTGCCAGCAGTGGAACCGGGACTACTTATTACGAGCAGTACTTC CASSGTGTTYYEQYF . TRBJ2-7 TRBD2 TRBV28
TGTGCCAGCAGCCCGACTTACCTGTCTTACAATGAGCAGTTCTTC CASSPTYLSYNEQFF few TRBJ2-1 . TRBV6-5
TGTGCCTGGAGTCCAGCAGGGTTTATCAACTATGGCTACACCTTC CAWSPAGFINYGYTF . TRBJ1-2 . TRBV30
TGTGCCAGTAGTGCCCCGGACAGGGAGGACACTGAAGCTTTCTTT CASSAPDREDTEAFF . TRBJ1-1 TRBD1 TRBV19
TGCGCCAGCAGCTTGTGGCAGGGTCGGTACAATGAGCAGTTCTTC CASSLWQGRYNEQFF . TRBJ2-1 . TRBV5-1
TGTGCCAGCAGTGAATTGAACAGGGGATACGAGCAGTACTTC CASSELNRGYEQYF . TRBJ2-7 TRBD1 TRBV25-1
TGTGCCAGCAGCTTATGGGGGACTAGCGGTGAATTGGGAGAGACCCAGTACTTC CASSLWGTSGELGETQYF few TRBJ2-5 TRBD2 TRBV7-9
TGTGCCAGCAGTTACAGGGGCCAGGGCTATGGCTACACCTTC CASSYRGQGYGYTF . TRBJ1-2 . TRBV6-5
TGTGCCAGCAGCCCCGGGACCGCTCAAGAGACCCAGTACTTC CASSPGTAQETQYF . TRBJ2-5 . TRBV9
TGCAGCGCCGGGGACAGGGGGCAACGGTGGACTAATGAAAAACTGTTTTTT CSAGDRGQRWTNEKLFF . TRBJ1-4 TRBD1 TRBV29-1
TGTGCCAGCGCAAAGGACAGGGGGCCATACGAGCAGTACTTC CASAKDRGPYEQYF . TRBJ2-7 TRBD1 TRBV7-3
TGTGCCAGCAGCTTAGGCTACAGGGGCTACGAGCAGTACTTC CASSLGYRGYEQYF . TRBJ2-7 TRBD1 TRBV7-2
TGTGCCTGGAGTGTACTGAGGGGTGAAACTGAAGCTTTCTTT CAWSVLRGETEAFF few TRBJ1-1 . TRBV30
TGCGCCAGCAGCCGGGACAGCACAGATACGCAGTATTTT CASSRDSTDTQYF few TRBJ2-3 . TRBV5-1
TGTGCCATCAGTGAGTCGAGGGTCCCGGATACGCAGTATTTT CAISESRVPDTQYF . TRBJ2-3 . TRBV10-3
TGTGCCTGGAGTGGACTACGGGGGGCGGGGAGCAATCAGCCCCAGCATTTT CAWSGLRGAGSNQPQHF few TRBJ1-5 . TRBV30
TGTGCCAGCAGTTTATCGCTCGGGGGAATGGGTGAAAAACTGTTTTTT CASSLSLGGMGEKLFF . TRBJ1-4 . TRBV28
TGCAGCGTTGAGAAGGCTGTAAGCAGCGAGCAGTACTTC CSVEKAVSSEQYF . TRBJ2-7 . TRBV29-1
TGTGCCAGCAGCTTAAGTCGTGACTACAATGAGCAGTTCTTC CASSLSRDYNEQFF few TRBJ2-1 . TRBV7-2
TGTGCCAGCAGTTACGGGGGAACTGGAAACACCATATATTTT CASSYGGTGNTIYF . TRBJ1-3 . TRBV6-5
TGTGCCACCACAACAGGTGTCCCTAGCACAGATACGCAGTATTTT CATTTGVPSTDTQYF . TRBJ2-3 . TRBV6-5
TGCGCCAGCAGCAGAGCCCGCGAGCAGTACTTC CASSRAREQYF . TRBJ2-7 . TRBV5-1
TGTGCCAGCTCACCACCGAGAAGGGGAGAAAAACTGTTTTTT CASSPPRRGEKLFF few TRBJ1-4 . TRBV18
TGTGCCAGCAGCACCCAGGGGGGTCAGCCCCAGCATTTT CASSTQGGQPQHF . TRBJ1-5 TRBD1 TRBV11-2
TGTGCCAGCACGTCTTATGGGAGGCTCACAGATACGCAGTATTTT CASTSYGRLTDTQYF few TRBJ2-3 . TRBV28
TGTGCCTGGAGTGCCCAATGGGCCGGGACAGAAGACACCATATATTTT CAWSAQWAGTEDTIYF few TRBJ1-3 TRBD1 TRBV30
TGTGCCAGCAGGCCGGGACTAGCCACAGATACGCAGTATTTT CASRPGLATDTQYF . TRBJ2-3 TRBD2 TRBV6-5
TGTGCCACCAGCAGAGTCATCCCAGAGACCCAGTACTTC CATSRVIPETQYF . TRBJ2-5 . TRBV15
TGCAGTGCTACAGGGAGCTATGAGCAGTTCTTC CSATGSYEQFF . TRBJ2-1 . TRBV20-1
TGCAGAACCTCCAGAGGTTCACCCCTCCACTTT CRTSRGSPLHF . TRBJ1-6 . TRBV29-1
TGTGCCAGGGATGACCTCCGAACCTACGAGCAGTACTTC CARDDLRTYEQYF . TRBJ2-7 . TRBV28
TGTGCCAGCAGCTCCCGGACAGGGCGGTTTAGCAATCAGCCCCAGCATTTT CASSSRTGRFSNQPQHF . TRBJ1-5 TRBD1 TRBV7-8
TGCGCCAGCAGCCTGATTGGACACAATGAGCAGTTCTTC CASSLIGHNEQFF . TRBJ2-1 . TRBV5-1
TGTGCCAGCAGCTTAAGCAAGGGGGGGGCCTATGGCTACACCTTC CASSLSKGGAYGYTF few TRBJ1-2 . TRBV11-2
TGCGCCAGCAGTCAACCCCCCACCAGCCATAGCACAGATACGCAGTATTTT CASSQPPTSHSTDTQYF . TRBJ2-3 . TRBV23-1